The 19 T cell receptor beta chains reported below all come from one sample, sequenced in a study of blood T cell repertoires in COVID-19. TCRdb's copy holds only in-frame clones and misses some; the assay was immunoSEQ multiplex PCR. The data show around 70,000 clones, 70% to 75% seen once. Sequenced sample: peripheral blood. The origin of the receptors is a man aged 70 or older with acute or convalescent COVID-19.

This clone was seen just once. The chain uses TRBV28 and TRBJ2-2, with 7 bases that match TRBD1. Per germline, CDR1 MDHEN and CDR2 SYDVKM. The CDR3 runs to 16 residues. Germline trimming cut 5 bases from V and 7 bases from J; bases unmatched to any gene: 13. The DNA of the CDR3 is TGTGCCAGCAGTAGTTATTTCCAGGGGGTTATCGGGGAGCTGTTTTTT. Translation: CASSSYFQGVIGELFF. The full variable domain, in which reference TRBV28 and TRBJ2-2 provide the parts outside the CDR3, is DVKVTQSSRYLVKRTGEKVFLECVQDMDHENMFWYRQDPGLGLRLIYFSYDVKMKEKGDIPEGYSVSREKKERFSLILESASTNQTSMYLCASSSYFQGVIGELFFGEGSRLTVL.

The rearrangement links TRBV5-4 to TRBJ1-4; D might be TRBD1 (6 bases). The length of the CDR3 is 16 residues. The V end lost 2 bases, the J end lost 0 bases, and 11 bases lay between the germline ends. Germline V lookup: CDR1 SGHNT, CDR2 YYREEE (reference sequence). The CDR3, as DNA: TGTGCCAGCAGCTTTGGACAGCCAGCAACTAATGAAAAACTGTTTTTT. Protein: CASSFGQPATNEKLFF.

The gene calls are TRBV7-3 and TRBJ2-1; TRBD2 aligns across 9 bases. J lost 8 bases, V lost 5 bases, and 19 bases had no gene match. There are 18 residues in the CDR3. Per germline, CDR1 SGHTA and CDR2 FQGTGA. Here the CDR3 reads CASSQGGASGVRGDEQFF. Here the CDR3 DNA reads TGTGCCAGCAGCCAGGGTGGGGCTAGCGGGGTCCGAGGCGATGAGCAGTTCTTC.

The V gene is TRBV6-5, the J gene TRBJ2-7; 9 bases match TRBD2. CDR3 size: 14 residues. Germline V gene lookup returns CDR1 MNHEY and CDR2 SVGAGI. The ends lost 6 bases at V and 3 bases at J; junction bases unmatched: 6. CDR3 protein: CASSPGLANYEQYF. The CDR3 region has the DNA TGTGCCAGCAGCCCCGGACTAGCGAACTACGAGCAGTACTTC.

The CDR3 nucleotides read TGTGCCAGCAGATCCCGGACAGAGAACACCGGGGAGCTGTTTTTT. It translates to CASRSRTENTGELFF. V gene TRBV27 combines with J gene TRBJ2-2, with D maybe TRBD1 (6 bases). With 6 bases removed from V and 1 base from J, the gap between germline ends came to 12 bases. Germline V lookup: CDR1 MNHEY, CDR2 SMNVEV (reference sequence). The CDR3 consists of 15 residues.

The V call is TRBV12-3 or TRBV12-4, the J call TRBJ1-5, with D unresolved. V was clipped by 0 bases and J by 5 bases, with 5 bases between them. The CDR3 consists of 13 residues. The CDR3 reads CASSLAHYQPQHF. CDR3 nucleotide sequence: TGTGCCAGCAGTTTAGCGCACTATCAGCCCCAGCATTTT.

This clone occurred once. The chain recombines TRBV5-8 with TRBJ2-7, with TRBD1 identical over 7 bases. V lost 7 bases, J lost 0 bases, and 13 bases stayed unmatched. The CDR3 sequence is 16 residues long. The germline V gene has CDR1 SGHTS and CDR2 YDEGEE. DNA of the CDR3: TGTGCCAGCCCCCCAGGGGGAGCGGTCAGCTCCTACGAGCAGTACTTC. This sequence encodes CASPPGGAVSSYEQYF.

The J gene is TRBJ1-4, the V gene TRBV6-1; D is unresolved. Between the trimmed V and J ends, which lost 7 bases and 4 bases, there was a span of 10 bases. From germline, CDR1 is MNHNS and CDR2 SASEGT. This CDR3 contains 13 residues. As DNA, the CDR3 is TGTGCCAGCAAAGAGTTGGTTAATGAAAAACTGTTTTTT. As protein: CASKELVNEKLFF.

The CDR3 here is CASSLRTEAFF. The CDR3 region has the DNA TGTGCCAGCAGCTTGCGCACAGAAGCTTTCTTT. The rearrangement joins TRBV5-4 to TRBJ1-1, with D hard to call. The V gene lost 1 base and the J gene lost 8 bases, with 6 bases spanning the gap. CDR1 SGHNT and CDR2 YYREEE come from the germline V gene (reference sequence). The CDR3 loop spans 11 amino acids.

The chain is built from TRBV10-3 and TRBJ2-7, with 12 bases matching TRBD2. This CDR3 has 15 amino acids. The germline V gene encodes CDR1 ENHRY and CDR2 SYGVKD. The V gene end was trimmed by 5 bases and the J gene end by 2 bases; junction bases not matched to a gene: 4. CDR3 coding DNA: TGTGCCATCAGTCTGACTAGCGGGGGAACCTACGAGCAGTACTTC. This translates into CAISLTSGGTYEQYF.

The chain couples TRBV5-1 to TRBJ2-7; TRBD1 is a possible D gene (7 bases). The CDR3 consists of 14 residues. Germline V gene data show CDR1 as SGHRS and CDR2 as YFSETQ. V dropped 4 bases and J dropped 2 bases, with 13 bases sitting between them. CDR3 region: CASSLGGTAYEQYF. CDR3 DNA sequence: TGCGCCAGCAGCCTAGGAGGGACAGCCTACGAGCAGTACTTC.

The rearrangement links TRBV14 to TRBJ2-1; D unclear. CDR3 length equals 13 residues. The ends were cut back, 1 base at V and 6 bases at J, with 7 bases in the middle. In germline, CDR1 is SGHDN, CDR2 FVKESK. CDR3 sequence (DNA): TGTGCCAGCAGCCAAGGAGTTACCAATGAGCAGTTCTTC. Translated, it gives CASSQGVTNEQFF.

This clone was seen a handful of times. The CDR3 DNA follows: TGTGCCAGCAGCGTCCACGGGGACTATGGCTACACCTTC. This gives the protein CASSVHGDYGYTF. The chain couples TRBV9 to TRBJ1-2; D not certain. Looked up from germline, CDR1 is SGDLS and CDR2 is YYNGEE. The germline V and J ends were trimmed by 2 bases and 3 bases, with 8 bases remaining between them. This CDR3 is built from 13 residues.

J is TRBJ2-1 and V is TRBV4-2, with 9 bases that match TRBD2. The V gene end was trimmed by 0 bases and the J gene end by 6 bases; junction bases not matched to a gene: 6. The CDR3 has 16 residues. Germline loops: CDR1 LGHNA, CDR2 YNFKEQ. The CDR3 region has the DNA TGTGCCAGCAGCCAAGATTTAGCGGGAGTATCCAATGAGCAGTTCTTC. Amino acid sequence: CASSQDLAGVSNEQFF.

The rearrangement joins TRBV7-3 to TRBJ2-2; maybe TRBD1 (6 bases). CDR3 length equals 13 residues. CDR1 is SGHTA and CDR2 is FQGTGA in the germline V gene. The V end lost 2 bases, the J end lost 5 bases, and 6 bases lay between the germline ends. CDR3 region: CASSLGQTGELFF. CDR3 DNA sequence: TGTGCCAGCAGCTTAGGACAGACCGGGGAGCTGTTTTTT.

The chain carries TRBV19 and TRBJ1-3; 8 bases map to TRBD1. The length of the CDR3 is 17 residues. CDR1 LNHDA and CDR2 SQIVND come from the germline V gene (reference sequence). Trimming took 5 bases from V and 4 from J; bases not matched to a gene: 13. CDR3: CASSLGQADVRGNTIYF. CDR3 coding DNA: TGTGCCAGTAGTCTGGGACAGGCCGACGTTAGAGGAAACACCATATATTTT.

The CDR3 DNA reads TGTGCCAGCAGCTCGGCGGGGACTAGCGTCGGTGAGCAGTTCTTC. Translation gives CASSSAGTSVGEQFF. The V call is TRBV11-2, the J call TRBJ2-1; 10 bases align to TRBD2. With V trimmed by 4 bases and J by 9 bases, 9 bases remained unmatched. Germline V gives CDR1 SGHAT, CDR2 FQNNGV. The CDR3 has 15 amino acids.

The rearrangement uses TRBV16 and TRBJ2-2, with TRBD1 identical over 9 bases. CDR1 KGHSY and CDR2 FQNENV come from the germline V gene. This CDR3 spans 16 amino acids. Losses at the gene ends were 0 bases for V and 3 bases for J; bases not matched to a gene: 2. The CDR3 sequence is CASSQSTGGYTGELFF. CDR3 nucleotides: TGTGCCAGCAGCCAATCGACAGGGGGGTACACCGGGGAGCTGTTTTTT. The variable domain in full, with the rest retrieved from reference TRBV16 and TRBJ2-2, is GEEVAQTPKHLVRGEGQKAKLYCAPIKGHSYVFWYQQVLKNEFKFLISFQNENVFDETGMPKERFSAKCLPNSPCSLEIQATKLEDSAVYFCASSQSTGGYTGELFFGEGSRLTVL.

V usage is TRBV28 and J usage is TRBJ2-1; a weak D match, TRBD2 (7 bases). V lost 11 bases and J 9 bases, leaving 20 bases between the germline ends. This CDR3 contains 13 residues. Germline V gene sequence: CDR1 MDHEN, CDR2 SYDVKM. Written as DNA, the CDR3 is TGTGCCGGGAGGGGGAGGGCCGTCACTGAGCAGTTCTTC. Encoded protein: CAGRGRAVTEQFF.